The rows below give T cell receptor beta chains drawn from one sample of a study of cytomegalovirus exposure and HLA in healthy donors. Libraries were prepared by immunoSEQ multiplex PCR; TCRdb keeps only in-frame clonotypes and omits some of them. The data include about 150,000 clones; the top ten clones carry under 2%. Sequencing used PBMCs. The source of these receptors is a woman aged 45-60 years in good health and CMV-seronegative. The conserved cysteine and the conserved F or W are not part of the CDR3 here.

>TRBV30|TRBJ2-7|9
AWTDSYEQY
>TRBV5-6|TRBJ1-2|13
ASSLLGYLPYGYT
>TRBV9|TRBJ1-1|14
ASSVESRGQNTEAF
>TRBV30|TRBJ2-1|12
AWSRGSSYNEQF
>TRBV7-9|TRBJ2-1|14
ASTSDPGEINNEQF
>TRBV4-1|TRBJ2-5|11
ASSQVVRETQY
>TRBV6-1|TRBJ2-1|13
ASRGDRGGYNEQF
>TRBV19|TRBJ2-7|14
ASSASGQDPTYEQY
>TRBV14|TRBJ1-5|11
ASSLTGDQPQH
>TRBV29-1|TRBJ2-5|12
SVEGILYQETQY
>TRBV5-1|TRBJ2-2|13
ASSLSQGKTGELF
>TRBV30|TRBJ1-5|12
AWSSAGLRQPQH
>TRBV4-3|TRBJ1-1|11
ASSLGLNTEAF